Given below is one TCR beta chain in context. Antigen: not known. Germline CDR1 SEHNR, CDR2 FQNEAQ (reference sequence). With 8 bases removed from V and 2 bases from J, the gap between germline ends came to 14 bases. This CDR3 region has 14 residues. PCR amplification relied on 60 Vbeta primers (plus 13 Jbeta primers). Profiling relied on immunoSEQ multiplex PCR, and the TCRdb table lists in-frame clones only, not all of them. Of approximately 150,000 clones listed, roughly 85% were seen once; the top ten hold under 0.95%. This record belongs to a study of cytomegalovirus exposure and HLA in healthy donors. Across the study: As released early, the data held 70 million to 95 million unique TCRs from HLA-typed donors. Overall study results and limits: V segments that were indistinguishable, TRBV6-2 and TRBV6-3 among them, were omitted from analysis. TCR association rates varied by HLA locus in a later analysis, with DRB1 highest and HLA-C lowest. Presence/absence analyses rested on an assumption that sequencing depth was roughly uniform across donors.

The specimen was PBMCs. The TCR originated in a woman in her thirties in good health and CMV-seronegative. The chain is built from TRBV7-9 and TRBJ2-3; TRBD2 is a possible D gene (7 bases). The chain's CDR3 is CASGSGGPTDTQYF. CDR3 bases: TGTGCCAGCGGGTCGGGGGGCCCCACAGATACGCAGTATTTT.